The 26 T cell receptor beta chains in this list originate from one sample, sequenced in a study of blood T cells in healthy people across ages. A second 7 to 11 cycle PCR used barcoded and J-beta primers. TCRdb fed the 5' RACE reads into MiXCR, producing one record per CDR3 protein. The sample includes roughly 1,100,000 distinct CDR3 sequences, roughly 24% of them seen just once. The sample also formed part of further work on T cells of mothers and their children.

The material sequenced was blood. The receptors here all came from a girl aged 2-10 years in good health.

In its sample, this clonotype was seen a few times. The V gene is TRBV7-9, the J gene TRBJ2-2; D might be TRBD1 (6 bases). CDR3 length: 15 amino acids. Germline CDR1 and CDR2: SEHNR and FQNEAQ (reference sequence). Between the trimmed V and J ends, which lost 5 bases and 2 bases, there was a span of 12 bases. The CDR3 sequence: CASSTTGLNTGELFF. The DNA for the CDR3 is TGTGCCAGCAGCACTACAGGGCTCAACACCGGGGAGCTGTTTTTT.

A few counts support this clonotype. The gene calls are TRBV5-1 and TRBJ2-1, with D possibly called TRBD1 or TRBD2 (5 bases each). The germline V gene has CDR1 SGHRS and CDR2 YFSETQ. Trimming stripped 6 bases from V and 9 bases from J, with 16 bases between. There are 13 residues in the CDR3. The CDR3 region is CASKLVGAGEQFF. The CDR3 nucleotides read TGCGCCAGCAAATTGGTCGGGGCAGGTGAGCAGTTCTTC.

This clonotype has just a few counts. The CDR3 loop is CASSQYWGYAETQYF. The CDR3 DNA sequence: TGTGCCAGCAGCCAGTACTGGGGTTACGCGGAGACCCAGTACTTC. The V gene is TRBV14, the J gene TRBJ2-5, with D unresolved. The CDR3 is made up of 15 amino acids. CDR1 is SGHDN and CDR2 is FVKESK in the germline V gene. V lost 3 bases, J lost 5 bases, and 16 bases lay in between.

The chain's CDR3 is CASSRDRGPSQPQHF. The CDR3 DNA sequence: TGTGCCAGCAGTCGGGACAGGGGGCCCAGTCAGCCCCAGCATTTT. The chain uses TRBV7-2 and TRBJ1-5, with TRBD1 matching 12 bases. The CDR3 is 15 residues long. The germline gives CDR1 SGHTA, CDR2 FQGNSA. The trim removed 6 bases at V and 6 bases at J, leaving 6 bases unmatched.

The sample holds a few counts of this clonotype. The chain carries TRBV28 and TRBJ2-3; maybe TRBD1 (5 bases). The CDR3 runs to 15 residues. Trimming removed 4 bases at V and 0 bases at J, with 11 bases between. Germline V lookup: CDR1 MDHEN, CDR2 SYDVKM. CDR3 bases: TGTGCCAGCAGTTCCAGGGCCGAAAGCACAGATACGCAGTATTTT. This codes for CASSSRAESTDTQYF.

This clonotype was found once. V usage is TRBV7-9 and J usage is TRBJ2-3, with 11 bases that match TRBD1. Germline V gene data show CDR1 as SEHNR and CDR2 as FQNEAQ (reference sequence). The CDR3 length is 18 residues. J gave up 0 bases and V 4 bases, and 9 bases lay outside the gene matches. In DNA form, the CDR3 reads TGTGCCAGCAGCTCGGGACAGGGGGTCGACACAAGCACAGATACGCAGTATTTT. Translated: CASSSGQGVDTSTDTQYF.

This clonotype was detected only a few times. V gene TRBV20-1 combines with J gene TRBJ2-5; either TRBD1 or TRBD2 may supply D (6 bases each). Germline V lookup: CDR1 DFQATT, CDR2 SNEGSKA (reference sequence). This CDR3 contains 14 residues. V lost 5 bases and J lost 3, with 16 bases in between. This CDR3 reads CSAPRRGVEETQYF. The CDR3 nucleotides read TGCAGTGCTCCACGGAGGGGGGTGGAAGAGACCCAGTACTTC.

The rearrangement links TRBV7-3 to TRBJ2-5; D remains unclear. Judging by the DNA end, TRBJ2-1 fits better; the J call may be wrong. CDR3 length equals 15 residues. Germline values: CDR1 SGHTA, CDR2 FQGTGA. CDR3 loop: CASSLVSAATNEQFF. The CDR3 DNA sequence: TGTGCCAGCAGCTTGGTATCGGCAGCAACCAATGAGCAGTTCTTC.

This chain connects TRBV24-1 to TRBJ1-1, with D perhaps matching TRBD1 (5 bases). The CDR3 contains 13 residues. The V and J ends lost 6 bases and 6 bases respectively, with 13 bases between them. Germline loops: CDR1 KGHDR, CDR2 SFDVKD. This CDR3 is CATSPGGLAEAFF. The CDR3 nucleotides read TGTGCCACCAGTCCCGGGGGATTGGCTGAAGCTTTCTTT.

This clonotype has only one observation. The chain couples TRBV4-1 to TRBJ1-4; D possibly corresponds to TRBD1 (5 bases). Germline V gene lookup returns CDR1 MGHRA and CDR2 YSYEKL. The V end lost 4 bases, the J end lost 0 bases, and 9 bases lay between the germline ends. The CDR3 is 15 amino acids. DNA for the CDR3: TGCGCCAGCAGCCCACGACAGACAACTAATGAAAAACTGTTTTTT. Protein product: CASSPRQTTNEKLFF.

V is TRBV7-9 and J is TRBJ1-6, with D hard to call. The CDR3 consists of 15 residues. Germline V CDR1 and CDR2: SEHNR, FQNEAQ (reference sequence). V lost 6 bases and J lost 0, with 9 bases in between. The CDR3 nucleotides read TGTGCCAGCAGGACGGGTGACTCCTATAATTCACCCCTCCACTTT. As protein: CASRTGDSYNSPLHF.

CDR3 residues: CASSLNWGDTQYF. The CDR3 nucleotides are TGTGCCAGCAGCTTAAATTGGGGAGATACGCAGTATTTT. The chain combines TRBV7-3 with TRBJ2-3; D not certain. The CDR3 totals 13 residues. The V end was cut by 1 base, the J end by 5 bases, with 7 bases between. In germline, CDR1 is SGHTA, CDR2 FQGTGA.

This clonotype has just a few counts. The CDR3 reads CSATGVSDEQFF. CDR3 nucleotide sequence: TGCAGTGCTACAGGGGTTTCCGATGAGCAGTTCTTC. The chain links TRBV20-1 to TRBJ2-1; a weak D match, TRBD1 (6 bases). The CDR3 covers 12 residues. Germline CDR1 is DFQATT and CDR2 is SNEGSKA (reference sequence). The ends were cut back, 4 bases at V and 8 bases at J, with 12 bases in the middle.

V and J are TRBV20-1 and TRBJ2-5; TRBD1 matches 8 bases. V lost 3 bases, J lost 5 bases, and 5 bases stayed unmatched. Germline CDR1 DFQATT, CDR2 SNEGSKA (reference sequence). CDR3 length: 13 residues. CDR3 region: CSARQGARETQYF. The CDR3 coding sequence is TGCAGTGCTAGGCAGGGGGCGAGGGAGACCCAGTACTTC.

V is TRBV12-3 or TRBV12-4 and J is TRBJ2-3; D is perhaps TRBD2 (5 bases). V gave up 3 bases and J gave up 6 bases, with 13 bases separating them. This CDR3 is 14 amino acids long. The CDR3: CASSFREAVDTQYF. The CDR3 DNA reads as TGTGCCAGCAGTTTCCGAGAAGCGGTCGATACGCAGTATTTT.

This chain links TRBV4-1 with TRBJ2-3; 8 bases line up with TRBD1. V lost 4 bases and J lost 7; bases outside the gene matches: 10. The CDR3 totals 15 residues. Germline-derived CDR1 and CDR2 are MGHRA and YSYEKL. As DNA, the CDR3 is TGCGCCAGCAGCCTAAGACAGGGGCCCCCTAATACGCAGTATTTT. It specifies CASSLRQGPPNTQYF.

A remark on this clonotype: Relative to the germline gene, one junction end is altered; a read error may explain this. The V gene is TRBV5-1, the J gene TRBJ1-4; 7 bases fit TRBD1. The germline V gene encodes CDR1 SGHRS and CDR2 YFSETQ. The CDR3 has 17 amino acids. The CDR3 protein is CASILTISGGFNEKLFF. In DNA form, the CDR3 reads TGCGCCAGCATCTTGACCATCTCAGGGGGTTTTAATGAAAAACTGTTTTTT.

The J gene is TRBJ2-7, the V gene TRBV15, with D possibly being TRBD1 (6 bases). Germline CDR1 LNHNV, CDR2 YYDKDF (reference sequence). The length of the CDR3 is 12 residues. Between the trimmed V and J ends, which lost 6 bases and 5 bases, there was a span of 11 bases. CDR3 DNA sequence: TGTGCCACCAGTTTCACAGGGCACGAGCAGTACTTC. Translated, it gives CATSFTGHEQYF. Full variable domain (remainder filled in from reference TRBV15 and TRBJ2-7): DAMVIQNPRYQVTQFGKPVTLSCSQTLNHNVMYWYQQKSSQAPKLLFHYYDKDFNNEADTPDNFQSRRPNTSFCFLDIRSPGLGDTAMYLCATSFTGHEQYFGPGTRLTVT.

Turning to this clonotype: At one end the junction does not follow the germline gene, possibly because of a read error. The chain joins TRBV29-1 to TRBJ2-7; D is perhaps TRBD2 (6 bases). The CDR3 runs to 16 residues. Germline values: CDR1 SQVTM, CDR2 ANQGSEA. In DNA, the CDR3 is TGCGGCGTTGAAGTAGGAGGGCCTTCAATCACCTACGAGCAGTACTTC. Translated, it gives CGVEVGGPSITYEQYF.

V gene TRBV3-1 combines with J gene TRBJ2-1; TRBD2 aligns across 7 bases. The J call is in doubt because the DNA end fits TRBJ2-7 better. Germline values: CDR1 LGHDT, CDR2 YNNKEL (reference sequence). The CDR3 is 14 amino acids. The CDR3 sequence is CASSHGGGGYEQYF. CDR3 sequence (DNA): TGTGCCAGCAGCCATGGCGGCGGGGGATATGAGCAGTACTTC.

The chain combines TRBV12-3 or TRBV12-4 with TRBJ2-3; D possibly corresponds to TRBD2 (7 bases). The CDR3 is made up of 17 amino acids. Trimming left V 3 bases short and J 4 bases short, with 20 bases between. The DNA for the CDR3 is TGTGCCAGCAGTTTTCGGGGGCGCGGGGGAGGCGCAGATACGCAGTATTTT. It encodes CASSFRGRGGGADTQYF.

This clonotype was found a few times. This chain links TRBV15 with TRBJ1-4; D remains unclear. Germline-derived CDR1 and CDR2 are LNHNV and YYDKDF (reference sequence). This CDR3 region has 14 residues. V was shortened by 3 bases and J by 4 bases, with 9 bases between the two germline ends. CDR3 sequence reads: CATSRAGINEKLFF. Written as DNA, the CDR3 is TGTGCCACCAGCAGGGCCGGGATTAATGAAAAACTGTTTTTT. Full variable domain (remainder filled in from reference TRBV15 and TRBJ1-4): DAMVIQNPRYQVTQFGKPVTLSCSQTLNHNVMYWYQQKSSQAPKLLFHYYDKDFNNEADTPDNFQSRRPNTSFCFLDIRSPGLGDTAMYLCATSRAGINEKLFFGSGTQLSVL.

V usage is TRBV12-3 or TRBV12-4 and J usage is TRBJ1-1; D is perhaps TRBD1 (5 bases). Trimming took off 2 bases at V and 1 base at J, with 14 bases between the two ends. The CDR3 covers 16 residues. Written as DNA, the CDR3 is TGTGCCAGCAGTTTAAGGGGAGGGCAGCCGAACACTGAAGCTTTCTTT. Translating it yields CASSLRGGQPNTEAFF.

The chain joins TRBV29-1 to TRBJ1-4, with a possible D match to TRBD1 (6 bases). Trimming pared 7 bases from V and 5 bases from J, leaving 14 bases between. The CDR3 runs to 13 residues. Germline V gene lookup returns CDR1 SQVTM and CDR2 ANQGSEA. This CDR3 reads CSATGQLNEKLFF. In DNA, the CDR3 is TGCAGCGCCACCGGACAGTTAAATGAAAAACTGTTTTTT.

This clonotype has only a few counts. The gene calls are TRBV19 and TRBJ1-1, with D perhaps matching TRBD1 (6 bases). V was trimmed by 7 bases and J by 0 bases, leaving 18 bases between them. From germline, CDR1 is LNHDA and CDR2 SQIVND (reference sequence). The CDR3 is 16 residues long. This CDR3 is CASTDGQGSLNTEAFF. In DNA form, the CDR3 reads TGTGCCAGTACTGACGGGCAGGGGTCACTGAACACTGAAGCTTTCTTT.

This chain joins TRBV6-6 and TRBJ1-1; D gene unclear. The CDR3 spans 14 residues. CDR1 and CDR2 (germline): MNHNY, SVGAGI (reference sequence). V was trimmed by 5 bases and J by 4 bases, leaving 14 bases between them. CDR3 sequence reads: CASSPSGLTTEAFF. The CDR3 DNA follows: TGTGCCAGCAGTCCATCCGGACTTACCACTGAAGCTTTCTTT.